These 12 T cell receptor beta chains originate from one sample sequenced in a study of T cell responses to AZD1222 COVID-19 vaccine. Clones were sequenced by immunoSEQ multiplex PCR, and TCRdb holds only the in-frame ones, with some missing. In the table there are approximately 200,000 clones, 80% to 90% of which are singletons. The sequences come from peripheral blood, collected on day 0 of MenACWY control vaccination. The source of these receptors is an adult in good health.

The CDR3 reads CASSSTGGRDEQYF. The DNA of the CDR3 is TGTGCCAGCAGCTCGACAGGGGGGCGGGACGAGCAGTACTTC. The chain recombines TRBV6-5 with TRBJ2-7, with 9 bases identical to TRBD1. The germline V gene encodes CDR1 MNHEY and CDR2 SVGAGI. J lost 5 bases, V lost 6 bases, and 8 bases had no gene match. This CDR3 region has 14 residues.

The CDR3 region is CASSPGGTDTQYF. The CDR3 nucleotides are TGTGCCAGCAGCCCGGGGGGAACAGATACGCAGTATTTT. The V and J genes are TRBV7-2 and TRBJ2-3, with 7 bases lining up with TRBD2. CDR3 size: 13 residues. Germline V gives CDR1 SGHTA, CDR2 FQGNSA. Unmatched junction bases numbered 2, after V lost 5 bases and J lost 3 bases.

This clone came up a few times. The rearrangement joins TRBV7-2 to TRBJ2-1; 11 nucleotides match TRBD2. CDR3 size: 17 residues. Germline CDR1 and CDR2: SGHTA and FQGNSA. After removal of 4 bases from V and 4 bases from J, the junction contained 9 bases not matched to a gene. The CDR3 nucleotides read TGTGCCAGCAGCTCCCCTGCCGGGACTAGCGGTTACAATGAGCAGTTCTTC. This gives the protein CASSSPAGTSGYNEQFF.

The chain combines TRBV14 with TRBJ1-1; TRBD1 matches 9 bases. The CDR3 runs 14 residues. J was trimmed by 8 bases and V by 4 bases; bases with no gene match: 8. Looked up from germline, CDR1 is SGHDN and CDR2 is FVKESK. This CDR3 reads CASSPGDRVMEAFF. CDR3 nucleotide sequence: TGTGCCAGCAGCCCAGGGGACAGGGTAATGGAAGCTTTCTTT.

CDR3 sequence reads: CASSESERARDEQYF. The CDR3 DNA follows: TGTGCCAGCAGTGAATCGGAGCGGGCCCGGGACGAGCAGTACTTC. This chain connects TRBV25-1 to TRBJ2-7; D is possibly TRBD2 (6 bases). Looked up from germline, CDR1 is MGHDK and CDR2 is SYGVNS. The V end was cut by 1 base, the J end by 5 bases, with 15 bases between. This CDR3 comprises 15 residues.

This clone was counted between two and nine times. The chain employs TRBV29-1 and TRBJ2-7; D may be TRBD1 or TRBD2 (5 bases each). The CDR3 is made up of 13 amino acids. From germline, CDR1 is SQVTM and CDR2 ANQGSEA. V dropped 7 bases and J dropped 4 bases, with 17 bases sitting between them. The CDR3 DNA reads TGCAGCGCCCTCCGGGACGGGGCTTACGAGCAGTACTTC. Protein sequence: CSALRDGAYEQYF.

The chain employs TRBV4-1 and TRBJ2-1; D may be TRBD1 or TRBD2 (5 bases each). With 4 bases removed from V and 5 bases from J, the gap between germline ends came to 18 bases. CDR3 length equals 16 residues. Per germline, CDR1 MGHRA and CDR2 YSYEKL. CDR3 sequence: CASSPGPLMSNNEQFF. The CDR3 DNA is TGCGCCAGCAGCCCGGGACCCCTGATGTCTAACAATGAGCAGTTCTTC.

The chain employs TRBV6-5 and TRBJ1-5; D perhaps matches TRBD1 (5 bases). Trimming took off 6 bases at V and 4 bases at J, with 13 bases between the two ends. Germline V gene lookup returns CDR1 MNHEY and CDR2 SVGAGI. This CDR3 is 14 amino acids long. The DNA of the CDR3 is TGTGCCAGCAGCCGGGACGGGGGGAATCAGCCCCAGCATTTT. Protein product: CASSRDGGNQPQHF.

The chain links TRBV2 to TRBJ2-6; D tentatively reads TRBD1 or TRBD2 (5 bases each). The CDR3 is 15 amino acids. CDR1 SNHLY and CDR2 FYNNEI come from the germline V gene. V was clipped by 8 bases and J by 0 bases, with 11 bases between them. The CDR3 nucleotides are TGTGCCAGCGGGGGTGGGAGCTCTGGGGCCAACGTCCTGACTTTC. It specifies CASGGGSSGANVLTF.

The chain uses TRBV5-5 and TRBJ2-2, with D maybe TRBD2 (6 bases). The V gene lost 2 bases and the J gene lost 5 bases, with 16 bases spanning the gap. The germline gives CDR1 SGHKS, CDR2 YYEKEE (reference sequence). The CDR3 covers 16 residues. The CDR3 loop is CASSFPGRAGTGELFF. The DNA for the CDR3 is TGTGCCAGCAGCTTTCCGGGCCGGGCGGGGACCGGGGAGCTGTTTTTT.

This rearrangement joins TRBV3-1 (or the pseudogene TRBV3-2) to TRBJ2-4; 10 bases agree with TRBD1. This CDR3 is built from 18 residues. The germline V gene encodes CDR1 LGHDT and CDR2 YNNKEL (reference sequence). V shed 3 bases and J 2 bases; nucleotides not matched to a gene: 10. In nucleotides, the CDR3 is TGTGCCAGCAGCCAGGCCGGGACAGGGGCTCATACCAAAAACATTCAGTACTTC. Translation: CASSQAGTGAHTKNIQYF.

The chain employs TRBV7-9 and TRBJ1-1; a possible D gene is TRBD1 (5 bases). Germline values: CDR1 SEHNR, CDR2 FQNEAQ (reference sequence). Trimming removed 1 base at V and 4 bases at J, with 10 bases between. The CDR3 covers 14 residues. This chain's CDR3 is CASSLEDKSTEAFF. CDR3 nucleotides: TGTGCCAGCAGCTTAGAGGACAAAAGCACTGAAGCTTTCTTT.